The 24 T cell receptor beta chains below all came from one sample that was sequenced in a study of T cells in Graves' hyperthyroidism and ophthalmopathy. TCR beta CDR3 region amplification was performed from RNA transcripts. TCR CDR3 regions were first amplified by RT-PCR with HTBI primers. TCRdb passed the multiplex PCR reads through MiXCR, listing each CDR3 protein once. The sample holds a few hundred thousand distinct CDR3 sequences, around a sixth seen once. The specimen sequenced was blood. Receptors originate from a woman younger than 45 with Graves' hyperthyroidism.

The CDR3 protein is CASSRPRDRGNEQFF. CDR3 nucleotides: TGTGCCAGCAGTCGCCCCCGGGACAGGGGCAATGAGCAGTTCTTC. V gene TRBV6-2 or TRBV6-3 combines with J gene TRBJ2-1, with 10 nucleotides matching TRBD1. Germline V CDR1 and CDR2: MNHEY, SVGEGT. There are 15 residues in the CDR3. Trimming removed 5 bases from V and 6 bases from J; junction bases left unmatched: 7.

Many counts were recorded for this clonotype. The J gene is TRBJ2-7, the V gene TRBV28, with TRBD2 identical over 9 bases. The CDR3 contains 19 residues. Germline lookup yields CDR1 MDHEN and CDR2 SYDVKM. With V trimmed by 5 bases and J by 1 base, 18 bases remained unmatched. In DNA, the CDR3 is TGTGCCAGCAGTATTACAGGGTACTCCGGGACTAGCCAATCCTACGAGCAGTACTTC. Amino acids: CASSITGYSGTSQSYEQYF.

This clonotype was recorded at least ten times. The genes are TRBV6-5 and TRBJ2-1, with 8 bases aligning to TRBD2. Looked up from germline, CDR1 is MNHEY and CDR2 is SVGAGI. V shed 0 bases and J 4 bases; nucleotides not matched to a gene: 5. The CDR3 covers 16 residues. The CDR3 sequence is CASSYSRAGVYNEQFF. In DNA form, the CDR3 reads TGTGCCAGCAGTTACTCGAGAGCGGGAGTTTACAATGAGCAGTTCTTC.

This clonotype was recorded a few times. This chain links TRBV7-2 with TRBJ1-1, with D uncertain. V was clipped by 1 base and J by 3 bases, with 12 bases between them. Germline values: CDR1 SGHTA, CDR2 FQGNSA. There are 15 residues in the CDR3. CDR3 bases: TGTGCCAGCAGCTTAGGCCCGGGGATGCACACTGAAGCTTTCTTT. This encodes CASSLGPGMHTEAFF.

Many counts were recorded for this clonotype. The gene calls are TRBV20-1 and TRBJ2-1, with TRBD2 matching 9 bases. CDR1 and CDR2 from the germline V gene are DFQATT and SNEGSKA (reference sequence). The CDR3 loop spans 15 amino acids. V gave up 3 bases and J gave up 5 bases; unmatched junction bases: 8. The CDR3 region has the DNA TGCAGTGCTAGGGGTGCTAGCGGGGCCCACAATGAGCAGTTCTTC. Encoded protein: CSARGASGAHNEQFF.

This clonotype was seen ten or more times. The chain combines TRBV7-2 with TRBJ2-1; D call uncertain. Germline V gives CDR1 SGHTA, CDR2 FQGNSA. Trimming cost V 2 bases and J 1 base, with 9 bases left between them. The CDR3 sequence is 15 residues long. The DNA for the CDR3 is TGTGCCAGCAGCTTATACTCCCAATCCTACAATGAGCAGTTCTTC. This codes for CASSLYSQSYNEQFF. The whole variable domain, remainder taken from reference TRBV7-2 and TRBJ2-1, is GAGVSQSPSNKVTEKGKDVELRCDPISGHTALYWYRQSLGQGLEFLIYFQGNSAPDKSGLPSDRFSAERTGGSVSTLTIQRTQQEDSAVYLCASSLYSQSYNEQFFGPGTRLTVL.

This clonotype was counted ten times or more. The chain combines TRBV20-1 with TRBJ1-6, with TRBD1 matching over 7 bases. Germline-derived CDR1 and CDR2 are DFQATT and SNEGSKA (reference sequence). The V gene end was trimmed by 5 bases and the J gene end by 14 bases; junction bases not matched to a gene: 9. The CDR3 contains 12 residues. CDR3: CSAGGQAGTLHF. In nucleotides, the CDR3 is TGCAGTGCTGGTGGACAGGCTGGAACCCTCCACTTT.

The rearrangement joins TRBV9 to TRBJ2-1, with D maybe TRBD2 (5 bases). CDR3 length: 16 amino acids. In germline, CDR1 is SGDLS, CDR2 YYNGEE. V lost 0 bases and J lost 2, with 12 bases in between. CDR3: CASSVGGARAYNEQFF. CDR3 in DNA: TGTGCCAGCAGCGTAGGAGGTGCGAGGGCCTACAATGAGCAGTTCTTC.

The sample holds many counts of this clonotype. CDR3 amino acids: CASRIDRVVDTQYF. The CDR3, as DNA: TGTGCCAGCCGAATAGACAGGGTCGTAGATACGCAGTATTTT. The chain is built from TRBV28 and TRBJ2-3, with 7 bases identical to TRBD1. The V gene end was trimmed by 8 bases and the J gene end by 5 bases; junction bases not matched to a gene: 10. This CDR3 contains 14 residues. In germline, CDR1 is MDHEN, CDR2 SYDVKM.

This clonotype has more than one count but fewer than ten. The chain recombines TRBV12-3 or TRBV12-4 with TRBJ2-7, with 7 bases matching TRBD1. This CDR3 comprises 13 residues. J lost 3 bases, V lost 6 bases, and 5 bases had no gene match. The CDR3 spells CASRPRDSYEQYF. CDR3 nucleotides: TGTGCCAGCAGACCTAGGGACAGCTACGAGCAGTACTTC.

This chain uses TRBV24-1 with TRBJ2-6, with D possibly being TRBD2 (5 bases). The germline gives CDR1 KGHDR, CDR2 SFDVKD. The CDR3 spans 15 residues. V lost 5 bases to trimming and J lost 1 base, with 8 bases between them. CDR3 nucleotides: TGTGCCACCAGTGGCTCGGGGTCTGGGGCCAACGTCCTGACTTTC. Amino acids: CATSGSGSGANVLTF.

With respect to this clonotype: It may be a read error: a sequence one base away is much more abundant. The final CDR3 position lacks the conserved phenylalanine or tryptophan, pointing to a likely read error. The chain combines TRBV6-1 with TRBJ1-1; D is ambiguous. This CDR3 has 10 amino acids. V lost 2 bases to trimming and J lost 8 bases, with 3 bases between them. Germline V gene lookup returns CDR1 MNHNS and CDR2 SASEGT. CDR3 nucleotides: TGTGCCAGCAGTGAATGGGAAGCTTTCCTT. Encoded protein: CASSEWEAFL.

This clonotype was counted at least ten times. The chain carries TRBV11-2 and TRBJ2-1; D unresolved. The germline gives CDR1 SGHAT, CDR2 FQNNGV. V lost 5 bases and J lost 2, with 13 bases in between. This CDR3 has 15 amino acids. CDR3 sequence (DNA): TGTGCCAGCAGCACCATCCGCGGCCCCTACAATGAGCAGTTCTTC. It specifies CASSTIRGPYNEQFF. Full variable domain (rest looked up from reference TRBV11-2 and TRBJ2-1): EAGVAQSPRYKIIEKRQSVAFWCNPISGHATLYWYQQILGQGPKLLIQFQNNGVVDDSQLPKDRFSAERLKGVDSTLKIQPAKLEDSAVYLCASSTIRGPYNEQFFGPGTRLTVL.

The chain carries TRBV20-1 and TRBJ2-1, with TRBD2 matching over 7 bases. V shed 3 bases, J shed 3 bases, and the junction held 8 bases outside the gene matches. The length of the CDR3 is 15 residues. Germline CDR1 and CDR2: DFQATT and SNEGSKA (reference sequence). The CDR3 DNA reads TGCAGTGCTAGCCGCTGGCGGGAGAACTACAATGAGCAGTTCTTC. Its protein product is CSASRWRENYNEQFF.

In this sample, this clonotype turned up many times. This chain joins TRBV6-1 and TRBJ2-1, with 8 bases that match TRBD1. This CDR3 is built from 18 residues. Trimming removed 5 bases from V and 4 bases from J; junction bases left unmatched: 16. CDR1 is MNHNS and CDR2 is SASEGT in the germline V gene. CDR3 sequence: CASSMDAWAGQGYNEQFF. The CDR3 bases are TGTGCCAGCAGTATGGATGCTTGGGCTGGACAGGGTTACAATGAGCAGTTCTTC.

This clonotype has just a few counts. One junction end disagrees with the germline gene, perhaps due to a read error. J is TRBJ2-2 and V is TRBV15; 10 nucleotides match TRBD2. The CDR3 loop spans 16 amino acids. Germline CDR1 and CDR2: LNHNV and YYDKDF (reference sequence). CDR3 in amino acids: CATSRLGLAAPGELFF. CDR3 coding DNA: TGTGCCACCAGCAGACTTGGACTAGCGGCCCCCGGTGAGCTGTTTTTT.

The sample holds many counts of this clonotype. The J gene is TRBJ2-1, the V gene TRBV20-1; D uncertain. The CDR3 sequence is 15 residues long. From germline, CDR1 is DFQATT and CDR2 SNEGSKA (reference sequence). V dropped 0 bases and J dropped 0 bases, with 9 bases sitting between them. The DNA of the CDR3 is TGCAGTGCTAGAGAGACTCTCAGCTCCTACAATGAGCAGTTCTTC. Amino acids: CSARETLSSYNEQFF.

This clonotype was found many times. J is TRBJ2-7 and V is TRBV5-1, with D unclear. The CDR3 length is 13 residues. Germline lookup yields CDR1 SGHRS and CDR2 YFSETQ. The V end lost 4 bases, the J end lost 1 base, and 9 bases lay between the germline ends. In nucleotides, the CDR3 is TGCGCCAGCAGCCCGGTCGGATCCTACGAGCAGTACTTC. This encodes CASSPVGSYEQYF.

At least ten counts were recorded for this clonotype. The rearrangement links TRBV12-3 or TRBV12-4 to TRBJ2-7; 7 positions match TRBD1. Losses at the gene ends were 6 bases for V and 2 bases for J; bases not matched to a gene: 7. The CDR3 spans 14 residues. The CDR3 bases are TGTGCCAGCAGCTTACAGGGGCCCCCCTACGAGCAGTACTTC. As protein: CASSLQGPPYEQYF.

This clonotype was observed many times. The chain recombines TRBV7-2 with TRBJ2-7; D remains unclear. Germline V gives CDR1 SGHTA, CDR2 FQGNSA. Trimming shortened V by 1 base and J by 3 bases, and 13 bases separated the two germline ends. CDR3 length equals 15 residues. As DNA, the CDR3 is TGTGCCAGCAGCTTAGTGGGTGCGAATCTCTACGAGCAGTACTTC. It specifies CASSLVGANLYEQYF.

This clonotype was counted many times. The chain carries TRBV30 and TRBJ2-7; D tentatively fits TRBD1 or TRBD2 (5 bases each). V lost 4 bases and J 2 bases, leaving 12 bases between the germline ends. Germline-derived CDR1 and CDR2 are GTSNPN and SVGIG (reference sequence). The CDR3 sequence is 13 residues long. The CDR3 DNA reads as TGTGCCTGGAACACCGGGACCCCCTACGAGCAGTACTTC. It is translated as CAWNTGTPYEQYF.

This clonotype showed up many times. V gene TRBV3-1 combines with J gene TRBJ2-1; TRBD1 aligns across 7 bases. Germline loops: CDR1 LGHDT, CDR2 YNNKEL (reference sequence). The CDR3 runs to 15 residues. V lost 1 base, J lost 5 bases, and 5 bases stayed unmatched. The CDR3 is CASSQGGTDHNEQFF. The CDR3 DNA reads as TGTGCCAGCAGCCAAGGAGGGACAGACCACAATGAGCAGTTCTTC.

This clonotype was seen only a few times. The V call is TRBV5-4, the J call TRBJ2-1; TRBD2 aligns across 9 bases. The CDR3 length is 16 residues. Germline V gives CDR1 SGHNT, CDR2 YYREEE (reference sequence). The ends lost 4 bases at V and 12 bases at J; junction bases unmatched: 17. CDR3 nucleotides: TGTGCCAGCAGCATCGGGACTAGCAACTCTTATTCGGGGCAGTTCTTC. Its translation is CASSIGTSNSYSGQFF.

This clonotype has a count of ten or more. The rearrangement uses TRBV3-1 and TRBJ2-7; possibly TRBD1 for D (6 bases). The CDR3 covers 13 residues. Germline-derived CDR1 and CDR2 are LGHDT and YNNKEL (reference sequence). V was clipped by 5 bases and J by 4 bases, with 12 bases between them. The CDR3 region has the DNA TGTGCCAGCAGCGGCCGAACAGGGTACGAGCAGTACTTC. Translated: CASSGRTGYEQYF.